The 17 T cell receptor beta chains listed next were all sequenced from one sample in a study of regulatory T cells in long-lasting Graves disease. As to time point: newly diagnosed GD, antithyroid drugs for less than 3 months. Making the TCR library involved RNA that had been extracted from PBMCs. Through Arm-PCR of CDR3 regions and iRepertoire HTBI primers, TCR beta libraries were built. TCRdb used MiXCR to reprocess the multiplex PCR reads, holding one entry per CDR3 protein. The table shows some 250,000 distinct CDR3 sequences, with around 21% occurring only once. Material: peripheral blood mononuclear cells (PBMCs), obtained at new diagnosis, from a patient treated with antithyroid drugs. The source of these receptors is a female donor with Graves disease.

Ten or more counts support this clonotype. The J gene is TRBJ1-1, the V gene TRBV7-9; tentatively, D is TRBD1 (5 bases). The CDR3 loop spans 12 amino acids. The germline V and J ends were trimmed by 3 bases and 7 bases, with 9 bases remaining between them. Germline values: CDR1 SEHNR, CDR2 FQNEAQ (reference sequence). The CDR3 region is CASSLGRFEAFF. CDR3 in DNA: TGTGCCAGCAGCTTGGGACGGTTTGAAGCTTTCTTT. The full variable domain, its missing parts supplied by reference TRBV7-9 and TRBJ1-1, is DTGVSQNPRHKITKRGQNVTFRCDPISEHNRLYWYRQTLGQGPEFLTYFQNEAQLEKSRLLSDRFSAERPKGSFSTLEIQRTEQGDSAMYLCASSLGRFEAFFGQGTRLTVV.

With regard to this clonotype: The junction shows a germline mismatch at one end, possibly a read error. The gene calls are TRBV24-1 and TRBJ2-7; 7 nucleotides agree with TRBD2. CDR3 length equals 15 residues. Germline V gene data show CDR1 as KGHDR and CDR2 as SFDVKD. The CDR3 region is CATSDSQDGRETQCF. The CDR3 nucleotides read TGTGCCACCAGTGATTCTCAGGATGGGAGGGAGACCCAGTGCTTC.

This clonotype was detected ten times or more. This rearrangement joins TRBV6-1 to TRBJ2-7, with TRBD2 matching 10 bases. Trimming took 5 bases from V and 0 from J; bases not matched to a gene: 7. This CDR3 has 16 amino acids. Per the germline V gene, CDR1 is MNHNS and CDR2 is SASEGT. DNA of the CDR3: TGTGCCAGCAGTCCCTTAGGACTAGCGGACTCCTACGAGCAGTACTTC. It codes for CASSPLGLADSYEQYF.

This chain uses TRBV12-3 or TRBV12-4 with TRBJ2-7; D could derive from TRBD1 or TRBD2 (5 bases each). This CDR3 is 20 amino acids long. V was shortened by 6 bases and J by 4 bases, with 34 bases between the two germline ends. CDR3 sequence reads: CASSQESWPAGPWGRYEQYF. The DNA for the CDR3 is TGTGCCAGCAGCCAAGAAAGCTGGCCGGCAGGGCCCTGGGGACGTTACGAGCAGTACTTC.

The DNA for the CDR3 is TGCGCCAGCAGCCACGTACGACTATCAGCGGGCGGCACCGGGGAGCTGTTTTTT. This gives the protein CASSHVRLSAGGTGELFF. The chain carries TRBV4-1 and TRBJ2-2, with a tentative D call TRBD2 (6 bases). The CDR3 has 18 residues. The germline CDR1 and CDR2 sequences are MGHRA and YSYEKL. Trimming shortened V by 3 bases and J by 4 bases, and 21 bases separated the two germline ends.

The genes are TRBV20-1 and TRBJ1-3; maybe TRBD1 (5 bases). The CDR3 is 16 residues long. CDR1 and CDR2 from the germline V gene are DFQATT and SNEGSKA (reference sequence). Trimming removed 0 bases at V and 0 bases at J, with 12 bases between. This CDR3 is CSARDPRDFSGNTIYF. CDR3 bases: TGCAGTGCTAGAGACCCCCGGGACTTCTCTGGAAACACCATATATTTT.

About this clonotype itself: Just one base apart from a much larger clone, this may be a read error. The CDR3 region has the DNA TGTGCCACCAGTGATGGTACAGGGAGGGTCCGACAGATCCAAGGGACCCAGTACTTC. Translated, it gives CATSDGTGRVRQIQGTQYF. The chain couples TRBV24-1 to TRBJ2-5; a weak D match, TRBD2 (7 bases). Germline CDR1 KGHDR, CDR2 SFDVKD. The CDR3 is 19 residues long.

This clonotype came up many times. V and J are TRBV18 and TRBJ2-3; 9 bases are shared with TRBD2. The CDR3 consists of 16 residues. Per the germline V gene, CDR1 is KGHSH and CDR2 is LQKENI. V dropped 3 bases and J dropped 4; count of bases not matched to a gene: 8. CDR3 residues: CASSPQGRGGPDTQYF. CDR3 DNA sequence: TGTGCCAGCTCACCGCAGGGGCGGGGGGGCCCAGATACGCAGTATTTT. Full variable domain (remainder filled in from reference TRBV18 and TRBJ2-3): NAGVMQNPRHLVRRRGQEARLRCSPMKGHSHVYWYRQLPEEGLKFMVYLQKENIIDESGMPKERFSAEFPKEGPSILRIQQVVRGDSAAYFCASSPQGRGGPDTQYFGPGTRLTVL.

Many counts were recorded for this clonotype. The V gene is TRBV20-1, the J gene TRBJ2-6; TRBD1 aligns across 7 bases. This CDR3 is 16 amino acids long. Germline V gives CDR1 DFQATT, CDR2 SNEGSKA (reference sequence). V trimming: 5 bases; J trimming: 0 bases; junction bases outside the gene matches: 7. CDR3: CSASIQGRSGANVLTF. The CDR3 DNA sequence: TGCAGTGCTTCTATACAGGGGCGCTCTGGGGCCAACGTCCTGACTTTC.

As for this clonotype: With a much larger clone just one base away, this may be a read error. Here the CDR3 DNA reads TGTGCCATCAGCCAAAGAGCAGCAGATACGCAGTATTTT. Translation: CAISQRAADTQYF. This chain joins TRBV3-1 and TRBJ2-3; D ambiguous. The germline V gene has CDR1 LGHDT and CDR2 YNNKEL (reference sequence). There are 13 residues in the CDR3.

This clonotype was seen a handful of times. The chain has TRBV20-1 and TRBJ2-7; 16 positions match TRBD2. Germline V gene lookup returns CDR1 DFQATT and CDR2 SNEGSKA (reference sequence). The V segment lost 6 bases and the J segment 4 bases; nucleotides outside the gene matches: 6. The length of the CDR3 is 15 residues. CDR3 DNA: TGCAGTGCCGTAGGGACTAGCGGGAGGGAGTACGAGCAGTACTTC. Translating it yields CSAVGTSGREYEQYF.

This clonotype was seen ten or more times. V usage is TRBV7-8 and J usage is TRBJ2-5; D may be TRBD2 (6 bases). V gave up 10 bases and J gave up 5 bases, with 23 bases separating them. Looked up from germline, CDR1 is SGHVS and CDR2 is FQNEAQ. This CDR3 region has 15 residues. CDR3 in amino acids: CATRASRGPWETQYF. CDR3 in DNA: TGTGCCACCAGGGCATCGCGGGGACCTTGGGAGACCCAGTACTTC. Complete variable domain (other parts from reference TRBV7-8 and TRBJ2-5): GAGVSQSPRYKVAKRGQDVALRCDPISGHVSLFWYQQALGQGPEFLTYFQNEAQLDKSGLPSDRFFAERPEGSVSTLKIQRTQQEDSAVYLCATRASRGPWETQYFGPGTRLLVL.

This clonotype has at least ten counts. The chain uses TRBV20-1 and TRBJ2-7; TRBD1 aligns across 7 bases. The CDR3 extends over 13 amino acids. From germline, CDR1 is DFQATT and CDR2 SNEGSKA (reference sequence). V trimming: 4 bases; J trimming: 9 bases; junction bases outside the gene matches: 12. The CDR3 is CSANTGAHDGQYF. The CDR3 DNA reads TGCAGTGCTAATACAGGGGCCCACGATGGGCAGTACTTC.

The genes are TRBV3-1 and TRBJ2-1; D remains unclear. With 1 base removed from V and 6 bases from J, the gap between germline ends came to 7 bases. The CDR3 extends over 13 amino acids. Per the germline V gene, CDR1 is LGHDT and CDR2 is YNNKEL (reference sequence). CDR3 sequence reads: CASSQAVANEQFF. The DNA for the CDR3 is TGTGCCAGCAGCCAAGCGGTCGCCAATGAGCAGTTCTTC.

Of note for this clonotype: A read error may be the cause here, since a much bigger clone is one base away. In nucleotides, the CDR3 is TGTGCCTGCACCCCCTCGGGGGGCCGGACCACTGAAGCTTTCTTT. Translated, it gives CACTPSGGRTTEAFF. This chain links TRBV6-1 with TRBJ1-1, with D maybe TRBD1 (6 bases). There are 15 residues in the CDR3. Between the trimmed V and J ends, which lost 11 bases and 4 bases, there was a span of 23 bases. CDR1 and CDR2 (germline): MNHNS, SASEGT.

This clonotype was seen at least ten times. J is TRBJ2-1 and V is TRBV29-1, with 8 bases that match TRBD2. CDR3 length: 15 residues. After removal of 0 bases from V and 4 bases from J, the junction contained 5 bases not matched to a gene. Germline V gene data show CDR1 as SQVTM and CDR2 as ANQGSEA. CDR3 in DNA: TGCAGCGTTGAAGAGCCTAGCGGGTCATACAATGAGCAGTTCTTC. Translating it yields CSVEEPSGSYNEQFF.

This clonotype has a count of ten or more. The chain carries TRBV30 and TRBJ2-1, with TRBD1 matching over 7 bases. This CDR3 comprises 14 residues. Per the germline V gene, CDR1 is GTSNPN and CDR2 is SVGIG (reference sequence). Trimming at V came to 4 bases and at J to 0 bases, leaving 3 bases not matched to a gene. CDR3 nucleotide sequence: TGTGCCTGGAAGGACAGGAGCTCCTACAATGAGCAGTTCTTC. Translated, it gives CAWKDRSSYNEQFF.